The 27 T cell receptor beta chains below all came from one sample that was sequenced in a study of long-term antiretroviral therapy in people with HIV. The libraries were made with immunoSEQ v3.0 at survey level. The repertoire was sequenced with immunoSEQ multiplex PCR; TCRdb's copy has only in-frame clones and lacks some. The sample holds approximately 9,700 clones, roughly four fifths seen once. The sequencing here drew on unsorted PBMCs, taken 1.8 years before starting antiretroviral therapy. These TCRs come from a man aged 40-55 years with HIV.

This clone occurred a few times. The rearrangement uses TRBV30 and TRBJ2-2; D remains unclear. The length of the CDR3 is 15 residues. The germline V gene has CDR1 GTSNPN and CDR2 SVGIG (reference sequence). V was trimmed by 0 bases and J by 3 bases, leaving 11 bases between them. The DNA of the CDR3 is TGTGCCTGGAGTGTACTTACCACGGACACCGGGGAGCTGTTTTTT. It encodes CAWSVLTTDTGELFF. The whole variable domain, remainder taken from reference TRBV30 and TRBJ2-2, is SQTIHQWPATLVQPVGSPLSLECTVEGTSNPNLYWYRQAAGRGLQLLFYSVGIGQISSEVPQNLSASRPQDRQFILSSKKLLLSDSGFYLCAWSVLTTDTGELFFGEGSRLTVL.

This clone appeared a single time. This chain uses TRBV4-1 with TRBJ1-1; D gene unclear. Germline CDR1 reads MGHRA; CDR2 reads YSYEKL. The CDR3 consists of 14 residues. Trimming stripped 0 bases from V and 7 bases from J, with 12 bases between. The CDR3 loop reads CASSQDQRGLEAFF. CDR3 coding DNA: TGCGCCAGCAGCCAAGATCAGCGAGGACTTGAAGCTTTCTTT.

The chain links TRBV19 to TRBJ2-3, with TRBD2 identical over 9 bases. Germline CDR1 is LNHDA and CDR2 is SQIVND (reference sequence). CDR3 length: 15 residues. V shed 7 bases, J shed 6 bases, and the junction held 11 bases outside the gene matches. CDR3 loop: CASTDRASGADTQYF. DNA of the CDR3: TGTGCCAGTACCGATCGGGCTAGCGGGGCTGATACGCAGTATTTT.

This chain uses TRBV5-1 with TRBJ1-4; tentatively, D is TRBD1 (6 bases). Trimming cost V 7 bases and J 1 base, with 11 bases left between them. CDR1 SGHRS and CDR2 YFSETQ come from the germline V gene. The CDR3 is made up of 14 amino acids. CDR3 in DNA: TGCGCCAGCTCCCCGGACAGAACTAATGAAAAACTGTTTTTT. It is translated as CASSPDRTNEKLFF. The full variable domain, in which reference TRBV5-1 and TRBJ1-4 provide the parts outside the CDR3, is KAGVTQTPRYLIKTRGQQVTLSCSPISGHRSVSWYQQTPGQGLQFLFEYFSETQRNKGNFPGRFSGRQFSNSRSEMNVSTLELGDSALYLCASSPDRTNEKLFFGSGTQLSVL.

This chain connects TRBV2 to TRBJ2-3; 8 nucleotides agree with TRBD1. Losses at the gene ends were 3 bases for V and 2 bases for J; bases not matched to a gene: 7. The CDR3 spans 16 residues. Germline CDR1 is SNHLY and CDR2 is FYNNEI. CDR3 coding DNA: TGTGCCAGCAGTGAGCAGGGGGCTCTGGACACAGATACGCAGTATTTT. Translation gives CASSEQGALDTDTQYF.

The chain has TRBV5-6 and TRBJ2-1, with 7 bases lining up with TRBD1. The V gene end was trimmed by 3 bases and the J gene end by 4 bases; junction bases not matched to a gene: 7. The CDR3 is 15 residues long. The germline CDR1 and CDR2 sequences are SGHDT and YYEEEE. CDR3: CASSSSGTEYNEQFF. Written as DNA, the CDR3 is TGTGCCAGCAGCTCCTCCGGGACAGAATACAATGAGCAGTTCTTC.

The chain carries TRBV30 and TRBJ2-7; 7 bases agree with TRBD1. CDR1 is GTSNPN, CDR2 SVGIG, per germline (reference sequence). Unmatched junction bases numbered 10, after V lost 2 bases and J lost 3 bases. This CDR3 has 15 amino acids. This chain's CDR3 is CAWSISGDRVYEQYF. In DNA, the CDR3 is TGTGCCTGGAGTATTTCTGGGGACAGAGTCTACGAGCAGTACTTC.

The chain joins TRBV9 to TRBJ1-1; unclear D gene. The germline V gene encodes CDR1 SGDLS and CDR2 YYNGEE. There are 14 residues in the CDR3. V was cut by 4 bases and J by 0 bases, with 10 bases left in between. The CDR3 coding sequence is TGTGCCAGCAGCCCCCGACGGATGAACACTGAAGCTTTCTTT. Protein sequence: CASSPRRMNTEAFF. Combining the CDR3 with reference TRBV9 and TRBJ1-1 gives the whole variable domain DSGVTQTPKHLITATGQRVTLRCSPRSGDLSVYWYQQSLDQGLQFLIQYYNGEERAKGNILERFSAQQFPDLHSELNLSSLELGDSALYFCASSPRRMNTEAFFGQGTRLTVV.

This sequence joins TRBV10-3 and TRBJ2-5, with 13 bases lining up with TRBD2. The CDR3 totals 18 residues. CDR1 and CDR2 (germline): ENHRY, SYGVKD. With V trimmed by 3 bases and J by 1 base, 8 bases remained unmatched. The CDR3 loop reads CAISDPMGLAGPQETQYF. The CDR3 DNA follows: TGTGCCATCAGTGACCCGATGGGACTAGCGGGGCCCCAAGAGACCCAGTACTTC.

This chain joins TRBV5-1 and TRBJ1-1; D unclear. Germline V CDR1 and CDR2: SGHRS, YFSETQ. Trimming shortened V by 1 base and J by 1 base, and 11 bases separated the two germline ends. CDR3 size: 15 residues. CDR3 in amino acids: CASSLWQSSNTEAFF. The DNA of the CDR3 is TGCGCCAGCAGCTTGTGGCAGAGTTCGAACACTGAAGCTTTCTTT.

CDR3 sequence (DNA): TGCGCCAGCAGCTTGTGGGGGCGAGACACTGAAGCTTTCTTT. Encoded protein: CASSLWGRDTEAFF. The J gene is TRBJ1-1, the V gene TRBV5-1; perhaps TRBD1 as D (6 bases). The CDR3 runs 14 residues. Looked up from germline, CDR1 is SGHRS and CDR2 is YFSETQ. The V end was cut by 1 base, the J end by 3 bases, with 10 bases between.

This sequence joins TRBV9 and TRBJ2-6; perhaps D is TRBD1 or TRBD2 (5 bases each). CDR3 length: 18 amino acids. Trimming took off 3 bases at V and 0 bases at J, with 16 bases between the two ends. The germline CDR1 and CDR2 sequences are SGDLS and YYNGEE. The CDR3 sequence is CASSDPGPDSSGANVLTF. The CDR3 nucleotides are TGTGCCAGCAGCGACCCGGGACCAGACTCCTCTGGGGCCAACGTCCTGACTTTC.

In this sample, this clone turned up a few times. The chain carries TRBV7-9 and TRBJ1-4, with D maybe TRBD1 (5 bases). From germline, CDR1 is SEHNR and CDR2 FQNEAQ (reference sequence). The CDR3 consists of 16 residues. Trimming removed 4 bases at V and 7 bases at J, with 19 bases between. Here the CDR3 reads CASSYGHPNGGEKLFF. The DNA for the CDR3 is TGTGCCAGCAGCTACGGACACCCAAACGGGGGTGAAAAACTGTTTTTT.

The chain couples TRBV7-3 to TRBJ2-2; D gene uncertain. Trimming removed 5 bases at V and 5 bases at J, with 6 bases between. Germline V CDR1 and CDR2: SGHTA, FQGTGA. This CDR3 has 12 amino acids. The CDR3 sequence is CASSPQTGELFF. The CDR3 nucleotides are TGTGCCAGCAGCCCCCAAACCGGGGAGCTGTTTTTT. Based on the CDR3 plus reference TRBV7-3 and TRBJ2-2, the full variable domain is GAGVSQTPSNKVTEKGKYVELRCDPISGHTALYWYRQSLGQGPEFLIYFQGTGAADDSGLPNDRFFAVRPEGSVSTLKIQRTERGDSAVYLCASSPQTGELFFGEGSRLTVL.

This clone was seen a handful of times. V usage is TRBV4-2 and J usage is TRBJ1-1, with a possible D match to TRBD1 (5 bases). CDR3 length equals 15 residues. The V end was cut by 0 bases, the J end by 3 bases, with 11 bases between. The germline gives CDR1 LGHNA, CDR2 YNFKEQ. CDR3 DNA: TGTGCCAGCAGCCAAGATGGGACCCAGGACACTGAAGCTTTCTTT. It encodes CASSQDGTQDTEAFF.

There are a few counts of this clone. V gene TRBV27 combines with J gene TRBJ2-7; D tentatively reads TRBD1 or TRBD2 (5 bases each). CDR1 and CDR2 (germline): MNHEY, SMNVEV (reference sequence). The V end was cut by 0 bases, the J end by 6 bases, with 15 bases between. This CDR3 is built from 15 residues. The CDR3 DNA follows: TGTGCCAGCAGTTTATCGGGGACGCAGTACGCCGAGCAGTACTTC. It yields the protein CASSLSGTQYAEQYF.

This chain uses TRBV5-1 with TRBJ2-3; weak D call: TRBD2 (5 bases). Trimming removed 0 bases at V and 1 base at J, with 12 bases between. The CDR3 length is 16 residues. Germline-derived CDR1 and CDR2 are SGHRS and YFSETQ. The CDR3 region has the DNA TGCGCCAGCAGCTTGGGTCGGGGTCCGCGCACAGATACGCAGTATTTT. It translates to CASSLGRGPRTDTQYF.

The V call is TRBV28, the J call TRBJ1-2, with D perhaps matching TRBD1 (6 bases). V was cut by 2 bases and J by 4 bases, with 11 bases left in between. CDR3 length: 14 amino acids. Per germline, CDR1 MDHEN and CDR2 SYDVKM. This CDR3 is CASSLGGGSYGYTF. CDR3 coding DNA: TGTGCCAGCAGTTTAGGGGGGGGCTCCTATGGCTACACCTTC.

The V call is TRBV6-6, the J call TRBJ1-3; D unresolved. Germline values: CDR1 MNHNY, CDR2 SVGAGI (reference sequence). This CDR3 is built from 15 residues. Trimming stripped 5 bases from V and 4 bases from J, with 15 bases between. The CDR3 loop reads CASSNTDSAGNTIYF. The CDR3 DNA sequence: TGTGCCAGCAGTAATACCGACTCCGCCGGAAACACCATATATTTT.

The CDR3 DNA follows: TGTGCCAGCAGTCCAGGGACGGGGATCAATGAGCAGTTCTTC. Its protein is CASSPGTGINEQFF. The genes are TRBV27 and TRBJ2-1; D is possibly TRBD1 or TRBD2 (5 bases each). Germline CDR1 and CDR2: MNHEY and SMNVEV (reference sequence). Deletions cut 5 bases from V and 6 bases from J, with 14 bases between. This CDR3 is built from 14 residues.

This clone was counted between two and nine times. The V call is TRBV30, the J call TRBJ1-1, with a tentative D call TRBD1 (6 bases). From germline, CDR1 is GTSNPN and CDR2 SVGIG (reference sequence). Trimming took off 4 bases at V and 1 base at J, with 7 bases between the two ends. The CDR3 runs 12 residues. CDR3 nucleotides: TGTGCCTGGAAGACAGGGAACACTGAAGCTTTCTTT. Its protein is CAWKTGNTEAFF. Variable domain in full (rest from reference TRBV30 and TRBJ1-1): SQTIHQWPATLVQPVGSPLSLECTVEGTSNPNLYWYRQAAGRGLQLLFYSVGIGQISSEVPQNLSASRPQDRQFILSSKKLLLSDSGFYLCAWKTGNTEAFFGQGTRLTVV.

The chain recombines TRBV5-5 with TRBJ2-1; TRBD2 agrees at 8 bases. The CDR3 length is 16 residues. J was trimmed by 3 bases and V by 1 base; bases with no gene match: 6. Germline V gene lookup returns CDR1 SGHKS and CDR2 YYEKEE (reference sequence). Here the CDR3 DNA reads TGTGCCAGCAGCTTGCCCAGCGGGGGTCTCTACAATGAGCAGTTCTTC. Translating it yields CASSLPSGGLYNEQFF.

The chain combines TRBV5-1 with TRBJ1-6; D unresolved. Germline V gene sequence: CDR1 SGHRS, CDR2 YFSETQ. This CDR3 has 16 amino acids. V was trimmed by 4 bases and J by 3 bases, leaving 14 bases between them. In DNA form, the CDR3 reads TGCGCCAGCAGCACCGGGTTGGGCCACTATAATTCACCCCTCCACTTT. It encodes CASSTGLGHYNSPLHF.

This sequence joins TRBV29-1 and TRBJ2-2, with D perhaps given as TRBD1 or TRBD2 (5 bases each). The CDR3 loop spans 13 amino acids. Germline V gives CDR1 SQVTM, CDR2 ANQGSEA. Trimming removed 3 bases at V and 6 bases at J, with 11 bases between. The CDR3 protein is CSVESGAPGELFF. The CDR3 DNA follows: TGCAGCGTTGAGTCCGGGGCCCCCGGGGAGCTGTTTTTT.

The V gene is TRBV29-1, the J gene TRBJ1-2; D uncertain. CDR1 and CDR2 from the germline V gene are SQVTM and ANQGSEA. The CDR3 runs 13 residues. Trimming removed 1 base at V and 11 bases at J, with 17 bases between. The CDR3 DNA reads TGCAGCGTTGAAGTCCCGGGGAGGGATTTGTACACCTTC. As protein: CSVEVPGRDLYTF.

This rearrangement joins TRBV4-1 to TRBJ2-7; D remains ambiguous. V was cut by 3 bases and J by 1 base, with 7 bases left in between. The CDR3 extends over 13 amino acids. Germline loops: CDR1 MGHRA, CDR2 YSYEKL. The CDR3 sequence is CASSHLGSYEQYF. The CDR3 nucleotides read TGCGCCAGCAGCCACCTGGGATCCTACGAGCAGTACTTC.

This rearrangement joins TRBV18 to TRBJ1-4; 10 positions match TRBD1. V lost 2 bases, J lost 2 bases, and 5 bases stayed unmatched. This CDR3 has 17 residues. Germline V CDR1 and CDR2: KGHSH, LQKENI. The CDR3: CASSPFSDRGTNEKLFF. CDR3 nucleotide sequence: TGTGCCAGCTCACCATTTTCGGACAGGGGGACTAATGAAAAACTGTTTTTT.